This T cell receptor (beta chain) was sequenced during a study of blood T cell repertoires in COVID-19 (TCRdb year 2020). Some background on the complete study: Collaborator samples came from the United States, Italy and Spain and covered acute and convalescent phases of COVID-19. The prospective study material was composed of cDNA or gDNA derived from T cells, B-cell-depleted T cells, or PBMCs. Deeply sampled blood TCRbeta repertoires from subjects exposed to, actively infected with, or recovered from COVID-19 were included in the dataset. The repertoires were made available in a free public database intended to serve as a resource for research on the immune response to SARS-CoV-2. The samples were drawn from the first 160 participants of the ongoing ImmuneRACE study and from 1,254 subjects provided by 6 global collaborators. Nearly every sample came with metadata listing a de-identified subject ID, COVID-19 status, age in years and sex. Where HLA class I and class II types were available, the types were taken from metadata supplied by the sample provider, not from assay-based typing.

The CDR3 sequence holds 14 residues, the cysteine and phenylalanine included. Left in the record is the CDR3 DNA by itself, 42 bases read in frame from the first base. V lost 2 bases and J lost 4 bases; the stretch between them is 12 bases long. CDR1 and CDR2, per the germline V gene (reference sequence), are SEHNR and FQNEAQ. Study-wide conclusions, independent of this receptor: How much clinical and demographic metadata was included differed by source and by participant, and the metadata was provided uncurated.

Enrolling through a virtual design, the prospective study's participants ranged in age from roughly 18 to 95 years and lived across some 22 United States geographic areas. To assign participants to cohorts, the prospective study relied on clinical history that participants themselves reported in a screening survey and a study questionnaire. ImmuneRACE Cohort 3 recovered participants were defined by two consecutive negative NP/OP PCR tests, healthcare professional clearance, or symptom resolution. In the prospective study, whole blood, serum and a nasopharyngeal or oropharyngeal swab were collected from each participant by mobile phlebotomists. Participants in the prospective study had the option to provide additional blood draws and questionnaires over a roughly two-month period. Blood samples from the prospective study were shipped frozen or at room temperature prior to DNA extraction. With regard to this clone: The specificity of this receptor is unknown. Base-call qualities are not available, and no considerably larger clone is one nucleotide away.

The immunoSEQ Assay, a bias-controlled multiplex PCR, was used to amplify TCRbeta CDR3 regions from genomic DNA. In the source study's methods: Nucleated cell counts per sample were estimated from amplification of reference gene primers within the assay. To quantify the absolute abundance of each unique TCRbeta CDR3 rearrangement, sequence reads were collapsed and filtered. For each sample, productive Simpson clonality was calculated as the square root of Simpson's diversity index across productive rearrangements. The table was pulled from immuneACCESS by TCRdb, which kept in-frame rearrangements only. Such tables lose some clones; where checked, under half of the loss comes from unresolved V genes, and the rest has no known cause. V, J and clone size were drawn from that table, and D and trimming were deduced from the DNA. A total of roughly 230,000 clones appear in this sample, 82% of them only once. The ten largest clones capture roughly 3.5% of the sample.

Sequenced input: PBMCs or T cells enriched from blood (not recorded which). The receptor was derived from a woman in her fifties or sixties who had recovered from COVID-19. The rearrangement joined TRBV7-9 to TRBJ2-7; the D gene is perhaps TRBD2, on 5 matching bases. The DNA reads as follows: TGTGCCAGCAGCTTAAGCGGCAGGCTTTACGAGCAGTACTTC. Translated, it reads CASSLSGRLYEQYF.